This T cell receptor (beta chain) is drawn from a study of shared clonotypes between healthy human individuals. Produced via immunoSEQ multiplex PCR; TCRdb's table is partial and in-frame only. This table has 85,000 to 100,000 clones, about 70% appearing once. Germline V gives CDR1 MDHEN, CDR2 SYDVKM. The CDR3 totals 14 residues. The chain employs TRBV28 and TRBJ2-7; D may match TRBD1 or TRBD2 (5 bases each). The specimen was memory CD8+ T cells sorted from blood. Subset given: CD45RO+ cells pooled with CCR7-negative TemRA cells. The TCR sequence derives from a man aged 25-45 years in good health. CDR3 in DNA: TGTGTCACGGGTAGCACCGGGACGGCCTACGAGCAGTACTTC. This sequence encodes CVTGSTGTAYEQYF.